These T cell receptor beta chains were read from a single sample in a study of post-analysis software for immune sequencing data. TCRdb reprocessed the PCR reads via MiXCR and lists one record per CDR3 protein. Among hundreds of thousands of distinct CDR3 sequences listed, about 32% were seen once. Sequenced material: blood. These receptors all come from a girl aged 10 to 17 with multiple sclerosis. Each CDR3 is given with its conserved first and last residue. A D gene is named only where the DNA matches it firmly. Clone size is not always given. Where it is, it says once, few, many or a class for expanded clones.

CDR3 length,J gene,clone size,V gene,D gene,CDR3 protein,CDR3 DNA
15,TRBJ2-5,few,TRBV5-5,NA,CASSLGELKQETQYF,TGTGCCAGCAGCTTAGGGGAGCTAAAACAAGAGACCCAGTACTTC
14,TRBJ2-4,many,TRBV2,NA,CASTLVVAKNIQYF,TGTGCCAGCACCCTGGTGGTAGCCAAAAACATTCAGTACTTC
12,TRBJ1-2,many,TRBV29-1,NA,CSVGDSNYGYTF,TGCAGCGTTGGAGACAGTAACTATGGCTACACCTTC
13,TRBJ2-7,many,TRBV29-1,TRBD1,CSVGTGAFYEQYF,TGCAGCGTCGGGACAGGAGCCTTTTACGAGCAGTACTTC
15,TRBJ2-7,NA,TRBV28,NA,CASSLGTLPRGEQYF,TGTGCCAGCAGTTTAGGGACTCTCCCCCGAGGGGAGCAGTACTTC
15,TRBJ1-2,few,TRBV7-2,NA,CASSLELARGEGYTF,TGTGCCAGCAGCTTAGAGTTGGCCAGGGGTGAGGGCTACACCTTC
15,TRBJ1-2,NA,TRBV14,NA,CASSQSLGGWSGYTF,TGTGCCAGCAGCCAATCTCTGGGAGGATGGTCTGGCTACACCTTC
17,TRBJ2-3,NA,TRBV10-3,TRBD1,CAISERGQARGTDTQYF,TGTGCCATCAGTGAGCGCGGACAGGCCCGGGGCACAGATACGCAGTATTTT
16,TRBJ2-7,NA,TRBV5-1,TRBD2,CASSPATSGSSYEQYF,TGCGCCAGCAGCCCGGCGACTAGCGGGAGTTCCTACGAGCAGTACTTC
14,TRBJ2-7,few,TRBV3-1,TRBD1,CASSHGTGTVEQYF,TGTGCCAGCAGCCACGGGACAGGGACTGTCGAGCAGTACTTC
15,TRBJ2-2,NA,TRBV9,NA,CASRRGGTNTGELFF,TGTGCCAGCCGTAGGGGCGGGACGAACACCGGGGAGCTGTTTTTT
17,TRBJ1-6,NA,TRBV5-1,TRBD1,CASSAGTGGSYNSPLHF,TGCGCCAGCAGCGCCGGGACAGGCGGCTCCTATAATTCACCCCTCCACTTT
13,TRBJ2-1,few,TRBV3-1,NA,CASKASVANEQFF,TGTGCCAGCAAGGCTAGCGTGGCCAATGAGCAGTTCTTC
12,TRBJ2-5,few,TRBV20-1,NA,CSAQGREETQYF,TGCAGTGCGCAAGGACGAGAGGAGACCCAGTACTTC
12,TRBJ2-1,NA,TRBV9,NA,CASSASGTSLFF,TGTGCCAGCAGCGCGTCCGGGACAAGCCTGTTCTTC
17,TRBJ1-2,NA,TRBV18,TRBD1,CASSPLDRVTPNYGYTF,TGTGCCAGCTCACCACTTGACAGGGTGACACCTAACTATGGCTACACCTTC
15,TRBJ2-3,few,TRBV29-1,NA,CSVGVGGGGADTQYF,TGCAGCGTTGGGGTAGGGGGAGGGGGGGCAGATACGCAGTATTTT
14,TRBJ2-5,many,TRBV10-3,TRBD1,CAISPTGAQETQYF,TGTGCCATCAGCCCGACAGGGGCCCAAGAGACCCAGTACTTC
14,TRBJ1-5,NA,TRBV11-2,NA,CASSSAASNQPQHF,TGTGCCAGCAGCTCGGCAGCAAGCAATCAGCCCCAGCATTTT
15,TRBJ1-5,NA,TRBV5-1,TRBD1,CASSDTGQENQPQHF,TGCGCCAGCAGCGACACCGGACAGGAAAATCAGCCCCAGCATTTT
14,TRBJ1-1,NA,TRBV12-3/TRBV12-4,NA,CASRPQILNTEAFF,TGTGCCAGCAGACCCCAAATCCTGAACACTGAAGCTTTCTTT
12,TRBJ1-1,few,TRBV20-1,NA,CSADSTWTEAFF,TGCAGTGCCGACAGTACGTGGACTGAAGCTTTCTTT
13,TRBJ1-5,few,TRBV27,NA,CASGGQTLGPQHF,TGTGCCAGCGGGGGGCAGACCCTAGGGCCCCAGCATTTT
13,TRBJ1-4,few,TRBV29-1,TRBD1,CSVEDRAAEKLFF,TGCAGCGTTGAGGACAGGGCAGCTGAAAAACTGTTTTTT
14,TRBJ2-3,many,TRBV5-6,TRBD1,CASSLPGGADTQYF,TGTGCCAGCAGCTTGCCAGGGGGAGCAGATACGCAGTATTTT
15,TRBJ2-1,NA,TRBV4-2,TRBD2,CASSQASGGVNEQFF,TGTGCCAGCAGCCAGGCTAGCGGGGGGGTCAATGAGCAGTTCTTC
15,TRBJ2-3,few,TRBV6-2/TRBV6-3,NA,CASSWGGPGVDTQYF,TGTGCCAGCAGTTGGGGAGGCCCCGGGGTAGATACGCAGTATTTT
15,TRBJ2-5,few,TRBV7-2,NA,CASSLRSGDQETQYF,TGTGCCAGCAGCCTTCGATCAGGGGATCAAGAGACCCAGTACTTC
15,TRBJ2-1,NA,TRBV20-1,TRBD2,CSARDWGTSGREQFF,TGCAGTGCTAGAGATTGGGGGACTAGCGGGAGAGAGCAGTTCTTC
14,TRBJ2-7,NA,TRBV6-5,TRBD1,CASSSYRGLHEQYF,TGTGCCAGCAGTTCTTACAGGGGGCTCCACGAGCAGTACTTC
12,TRBJ2-1,few,TRBV20-1,TRBD2,CSHRTSLNEQFF,TGCAGTCATAGGACTAGCCTCAATGAGCAGTTCTTC
13,TRBJ2-3,NA,TRBV20-1,NA,CSALAPGTDTQYF,TGCAGTGCCCTAGCGCCCGGCACAGATACGCAGTATTTT
16,TRBJ2-1,many,TRBV6-5,TRBD2,CASSIGLAGGYNEQFF,TGTGCCAGCAGCATCGGACTAGCGGGAGGGTACAATGAGCAGTTCTTC
17,TRBJ2-3,few,TRBV5-1,NA,CASSYRGGGWTTDTQYF,TGCGCCAGCAGCTACAGGGGAGGGGGATGGACTACAGATACGCAGTATTTT
14,TRBJ2-7,many,TRBV10-3,TRBD1,CAISADRGPYEQYF,TGTGCCATCAGTGCGGACAGGGGACCCTACGAGCAGTACTTC
13,TRBJ2-7,few,TRBV9,NA,CASSAGPTGEQYF,TGTGCCAGCAGCGCGGGACCAACGGGGGAGCAGTACTTC
10,TRBJ2-1,few,TRBV29-1,NA,CSAGPGEQFF,TGCAGCGCAGGTCCTGGTGAGCAGTTCTTC